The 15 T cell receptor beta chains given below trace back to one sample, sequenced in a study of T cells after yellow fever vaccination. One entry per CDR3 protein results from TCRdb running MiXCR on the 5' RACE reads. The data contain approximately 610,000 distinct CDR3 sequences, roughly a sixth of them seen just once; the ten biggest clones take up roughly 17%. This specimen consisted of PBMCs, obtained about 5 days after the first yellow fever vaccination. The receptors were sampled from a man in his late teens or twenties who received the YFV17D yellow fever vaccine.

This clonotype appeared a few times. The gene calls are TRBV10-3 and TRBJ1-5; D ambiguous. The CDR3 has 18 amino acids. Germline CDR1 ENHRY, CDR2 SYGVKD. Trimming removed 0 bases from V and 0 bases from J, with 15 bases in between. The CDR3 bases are TGTGCCATCAGTGAGTCTCGCATACAGCCTGATAGCAATCAGCCCCAGCATTTT. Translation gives CAISESRIQPDSNQPQHF.

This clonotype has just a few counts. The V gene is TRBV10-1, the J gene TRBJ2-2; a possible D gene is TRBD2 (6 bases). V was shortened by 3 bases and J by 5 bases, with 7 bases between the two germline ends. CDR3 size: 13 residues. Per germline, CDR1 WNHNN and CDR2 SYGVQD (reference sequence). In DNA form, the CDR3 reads TGCGCCAGCAGTGACGGGGGAACCGGGGAGCTGTTTTTT. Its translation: CASSDGGTGELFF.

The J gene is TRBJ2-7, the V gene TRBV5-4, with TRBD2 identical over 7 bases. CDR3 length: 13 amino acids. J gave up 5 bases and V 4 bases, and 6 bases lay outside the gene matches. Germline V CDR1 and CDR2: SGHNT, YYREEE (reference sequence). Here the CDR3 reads CASSLPGTNEQYV. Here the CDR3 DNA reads TGTGCCAGCAGCCTCCCCGGGACTAACGAGCAGTACGTC.

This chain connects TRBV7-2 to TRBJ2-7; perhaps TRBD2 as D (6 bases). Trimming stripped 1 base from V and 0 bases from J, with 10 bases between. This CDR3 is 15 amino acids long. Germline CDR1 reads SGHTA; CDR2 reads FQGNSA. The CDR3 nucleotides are TGTGCCAGCAGCTTAGGCGGGGAGAGCTCCTACGAGCAGTACGTC. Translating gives CASSLGGESSYEQYV.

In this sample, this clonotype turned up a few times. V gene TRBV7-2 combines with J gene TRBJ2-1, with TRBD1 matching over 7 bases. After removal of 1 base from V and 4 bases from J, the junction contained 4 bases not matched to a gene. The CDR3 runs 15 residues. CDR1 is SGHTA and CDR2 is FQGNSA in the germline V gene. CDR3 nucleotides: TGTGCCAGCAGCTTAGATGGACAGGCATACAATGAGCAGTTCTTC. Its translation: CASSLDGQAYNEQFF.

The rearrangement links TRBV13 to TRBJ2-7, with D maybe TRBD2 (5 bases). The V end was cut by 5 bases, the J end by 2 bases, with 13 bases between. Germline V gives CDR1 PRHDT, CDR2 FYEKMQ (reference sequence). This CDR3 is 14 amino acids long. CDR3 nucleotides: TGTGCCAGCAGCCGGAGGATTTCAGCCTACGAGCAGTACTTC. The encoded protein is CASSRRISAYEQYF.

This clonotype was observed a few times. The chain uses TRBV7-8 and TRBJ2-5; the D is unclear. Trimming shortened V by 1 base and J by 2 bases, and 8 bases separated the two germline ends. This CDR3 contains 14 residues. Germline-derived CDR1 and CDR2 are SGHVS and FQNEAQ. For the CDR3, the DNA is TGTGCCAGCAGCTTAGGACACGGACAAGAGACCCAGTACTTC. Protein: CASSLGHGQETQYF.

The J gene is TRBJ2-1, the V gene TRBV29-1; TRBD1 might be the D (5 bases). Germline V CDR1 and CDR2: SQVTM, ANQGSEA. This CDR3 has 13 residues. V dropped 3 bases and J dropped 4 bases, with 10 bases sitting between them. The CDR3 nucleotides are TGCAGCGTTGAGGGGCCTTCGTACAATGAGCAGTTCTTC. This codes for CSVEGPSYNEQFF.

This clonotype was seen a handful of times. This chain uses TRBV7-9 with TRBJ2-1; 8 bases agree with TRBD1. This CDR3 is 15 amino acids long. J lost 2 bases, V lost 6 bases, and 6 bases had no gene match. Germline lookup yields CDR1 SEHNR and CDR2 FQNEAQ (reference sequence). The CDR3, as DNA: TGTGCCAGCAGGCAAACAGGGGGGCCCTACAATGAGCAGTTCTTC. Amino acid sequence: CASRQTGGPYNEQFF.

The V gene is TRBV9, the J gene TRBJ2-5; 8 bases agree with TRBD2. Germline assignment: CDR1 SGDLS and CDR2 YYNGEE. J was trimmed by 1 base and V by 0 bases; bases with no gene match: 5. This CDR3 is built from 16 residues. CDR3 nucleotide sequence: TGTGCCAGCAGCGTAGGGACGGGGGGGCCCCAAGAGACCCAGTACTTC. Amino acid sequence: CASSVGTGGPQETQYF.

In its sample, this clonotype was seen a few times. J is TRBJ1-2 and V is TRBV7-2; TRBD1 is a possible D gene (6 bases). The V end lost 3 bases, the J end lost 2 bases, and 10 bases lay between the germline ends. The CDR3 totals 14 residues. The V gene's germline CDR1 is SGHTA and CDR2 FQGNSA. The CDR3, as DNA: TGTGCCAGCAGCTTCGGACAGCTAAACTATGGCTACACCTTC. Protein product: CASSFGQLNYGYTF.

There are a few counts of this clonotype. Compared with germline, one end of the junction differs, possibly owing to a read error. DNA for the CDR3: TGTGCTAGCAGCGCGGGACAGCTCAAAGGGGGGGAGCTGTTTTTT. Translating gives CASSAGQLKGGELFF. The V gene is TRBV7-7, the J gene TRBJ2-2, with D perhaps TRBD1 (7 bases). The CDR3 is 15 residues long. Germline assignment: CDR1 SSHAT and CDR2 FNYEAQ (reference sequence).

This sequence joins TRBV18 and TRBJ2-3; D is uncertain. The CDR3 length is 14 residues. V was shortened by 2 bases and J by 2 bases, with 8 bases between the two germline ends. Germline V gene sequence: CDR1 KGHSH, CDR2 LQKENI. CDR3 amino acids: CASSPVSSTDTQYF. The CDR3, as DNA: TGTGCCAGCTCACCAGTCTCGTCCACAGATACGCAGTATTTT.

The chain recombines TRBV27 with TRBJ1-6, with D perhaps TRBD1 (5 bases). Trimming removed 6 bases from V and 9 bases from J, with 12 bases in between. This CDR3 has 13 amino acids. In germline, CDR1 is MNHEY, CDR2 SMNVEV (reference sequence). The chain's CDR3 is CASRNGGGSPLHF. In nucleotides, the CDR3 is TGTGCCAGCAGGAACGGGGGGGGTTCACCCCTCCACTTT.

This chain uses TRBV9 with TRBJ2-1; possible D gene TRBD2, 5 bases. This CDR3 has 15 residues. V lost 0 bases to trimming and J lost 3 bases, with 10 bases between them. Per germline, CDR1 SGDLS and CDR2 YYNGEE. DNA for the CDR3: TGTGCCAGCAGCGTAGTGAGCGGTTACTACAATGAGCAGTTCTTC. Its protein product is CASSVVSGYYNEQFF.